These T cell receptor beta chains were read from a single sample in a study of shared clonotypes between healthy human individuals. The assay was immunoSEQ multiplex PCR, and TCRdb's table has in-frame clones only and misses some. This table has millions of clones, around 90% appearing once. Sequencing was performed on naive CD4+ T cells sorted from blood. These receptors originate from a man between 18 and 35 years old in good health. Both conserved end residues are part of each CDR3. The D gene is left open where the match is weak. Clone size is not always given. Where it is, it says once, few, many or a class for expanded clones.

TRBJ2-1	once	TRBV6-5	-	16	CASSYFLRGDYNEQFF	TGTGCCAGCAGTTACTTCCTGAGAGGGGATTACAATGAGCAGTTCTTC
TRBJ2-1	-	TRBV4-1	TRBD2	17	CASSQGLAGLTYNEQFF	TGCGCCAGCAGCCAAGGACTAGCGGGGTTGACCTACAATGAGCAGTTCTTC
TRBJ2-5	once	TRBV7-6	TRBD1	16	CASSLGTGLGQETQYF	TGTGCCAGCAGCTTAGGGACAGGGTTGGGACAAGAGACCCAGTACTTC
TRBJ1-1	few	TRBV27	-	15	CASSPGRGRWTEAFF	TGTGCCAGCAGCCCAGGCCGGGGGCGGTGGACTGAAGCTTTCTTT
TRBJ1-6	-	TRBV18	TRBD1	18	CASSPFSRTGIMDSPLHF	TGTGCCAGCTCACCCTTCTCCAGGACAGGTATTATGGATTCACCCCTCCACTTT
TRBJ2-3	-	TRBV19	-	15	CASSIPRSSTDTQYF	TGTGCCAGTAGCATTCCCAGATCTAGCACAGATACGCAGTATTTT
TRBJ2-3	-	TRBV9	TRBD2	15	CASSPASGPPDTQYF	TGTGCCAGCAGCCCTGCTAGCGGGCCCCCAGATACGCAGTATTTT
TRBJ1-2	-	TRBV6-1	-	14	CASSEAHKNYGYTF	TGTGCCAGCAGTGAAGCGCACAAAAACTATGGCTACACCTTC
TRBJ2-3	-	TRBV2	TRBD1	18	CASSVWTGDYSSTDTQYF	TGTGCCAGCAGTGTCTGGACAGGGGATTACTCTAGCACAGATACGCAGTATTTT
TRBJ2-5	-	TRBV19	-	14	CASSIGTHKETQYF	TGTGCCAGTAGTATAGGGACTCATAAAGAGACCCAGTACTTC
TRBJ1-6	-	TRBV30	-	15	CAWSVQGGLNSPLHF	TGTGCCTGGAGTGTACAGGGAGGACTTAATTCACCCCTCCACTTT
TRBJ2-5	-	TRBV19	-	14	CASSLWTEQETQYF	TGTGCCAGTAGTTTGTGGACAGAGCAAGAGACCCAGTACTTC
TRBJ2-7	-	TRBV28	-	13	CASSLPGTWEQYF	TGTGCCAGCAGTTTACCCGGGACGTGGGAGCAGTACTTC
TRBJ2-7	-	TRBV2	TRBD1	16	CASSEAWGQGPYEQYF	TGTGCCAGCAGTGAAGCCTGGGGACAGGGCCCCTACGAGCAGTACTTC
TRBJ1-2	-	TRBV7-2	TRBD1	14	CASSLGQDSYGYTF	TGTGCCAGCAGCTTGGGACAGGATAGCTATGGCTACACCTTC
TRBJ2-7	-	TRBV6-5	TRBD1	14	CASKLGQANYEQYF	TGTGCCAGCAAGCTCGGACAGGCGAACTACGAGCAGTACTTC
TRBJ2-3	-	TRBV11-2	TRBD2	16	CASSLMTSGGSDTQYF	TGTGCCAGCAGCCTTATGACCAGCGGGGGTTCAGATACGCAGTATTTT
TRBJ2-1	-	TRBV5-4	-	13	CASSKTGSNEQFF	TGTGCCAGCAGCAAAACGGGCTCCAATGAGCAGTTCTTC
TRBJ2-7	-	TRBV5-3	TRBD2	18	CARSYPSGGTIKPYEQYF	TGTGCCAGAAGCTACCCTAGCGGGGGAACTATTAAACCCTACGAGCAGTACTTC
TRBJ2-5	-	TRBV30	-	13	CAWSFRHQETQYF	TGTGCCTGGAGTTTCCGGCACCAAGAGACCCAGTACTTC
TRBJ1-5	few	TRBV6-1	TRBD1	14	CASSVVTGDQPQHF	TGTGCCAGCAGTGTCGTAACAGGGGATCAGCCCCAGCATTTT
TRBJ2-7	-	TRBV7-2	-	15	CASSLGVQRAYEQYF	TGTGCCAGCAGCTTAGGGGTTCAAAGGGCCTACGAGCAGTACTTC
TRBJ1-2	-	TRBV6-4	-	15	CASSANPGLGYGYTF	TGTGCCAGCAGTGCAAATCCGGGACTGGGCTATGGCTACACCTTC
TRBJ1-6	-	TRBV10-3	-	14	CAIWGGTPMAPLHF	TGTGCCATCTGGGGAGGAACCCCAATGGCACCCCTCCACTTT
TRBJ2-5	-	TRBV6-6	-	16	CASITRGGTDQETQYF	TGTGCCAGCATTACGCGGGGAGGGACAGACCAAGAGACCCAGTACTTC
TRBJ2-7	-	TRBV7-9	-	15	CASSFYVPGSDEQYF	TGTGCCAGCAGCTTTTACGTGCCTGGTTCCGACGAGCAGTACTTC
TRBJ2-7	once	TRBV7-2	-	15	CASSLFGGRLYEQYF	TGTGCCAGCAGCTTATTCGGTGGGAGACTCTACGAGCAGTACTTC
TRBJ2-7	-	TRBV6-5	-	15	CASATTGISSYEQYF	TGTGCCAGCGCCACGACAGGAATCAGCTCCTACGAGCAGTACTTC
TRBJ2-7	-	TRBV10-1	-	13	CASAEGSSYEQYF	TGCGCCAGCGCTGAGGGGTCTTCCTACGAGCAGTACTTC
TRBJ1-2	-	TRBV5-6	-	12	CASSRDTYGYTF	TGTGCCAGCAGCCGGGACACCTATGGCTACACCTTC
TRBJ1-1	-	TRBV13	-	10	CASGVAEAFF	TGTGCCAGCGGGGTGGCGGAAGCTTTCTTT
TRBJ2-5	-	TRBV14	TRBD1	19	CASSLEVTGGWGYQETQYF	TGTGCCAGCAGCCTCGAGGTGACAGGGGGCTGGGGTTACCAAGAGACCCAGTACTTC
TRBJ2-1	-	TRBV4-1	TRBD2	15	CASSPSGGLGREQFF	TGCGCCAGCAGCCCCTCGGGGGGACTAGGAAGGGAGCAGTTCTTC
TRBJ2-1	-	TRBV7-2	-	14	CASSFLGTYNEQFF	TGTGCCAGCAGCTTTTTGGGGACCTACAATGAGCAGTTCTTC
TRBJ2-3	-	TRBV2	-	14	CASTGAGLTDTQYF	TGTGCCAGCACCGGGGCGGGGCTCACAGATACGCAGTATTTT
TRBJ2-7	-	TRBV20-1	-	11	CSAGTSYEQYF	TGCAGTGCCGGTACTAGCTACGAGCAGTACTTC
TRBJ1-1	-	TRBV9	-	14	CASSARVVNTEAFF	TGTGCCAGCAGCGCCAGGGTAGTGAACACTGAAGCTTTCTTT